The rows below give T cell receptor beta chains drawn from one sample of a study of graft-versus-host responses after intestinal transplantation. Generated by immunoSEQ multiplex PCR, the TCRdb table keeps only in-frame clones and is missing some. The sample holds about 12,000 clones, approximately 88% seen once. The sample was PBMCs, taken almost 310 days after intestinal transplant. The receptors were sampled from a human patient who received an intestinal transplant, so some T cells may come from the graft donor. CDR3s include the opening cysteine and the closing phenylalanine or tryptophan. D genes are given only for firm matches. Not every row has a clone size; where given, it reads once, few, many or a size class.

V gene,J gene,D gene,clone size,CDR3 DNA,CDR3 protein
TRBV9,TRBJ2-1,-,-,TGTGCCAGCAGCGTAGAAGGGGTGGCCTACAATGAGCAGTTCTTC,CASSVEGVAYNEQFF
TRBV18,TRBJ1-2,-,-,TGTGCCAGCTCATCGACAGCGAGCTATGGCTACACCTTC,CASSSTASYGYTF
TRBV7-9,TRBJ2-2,TRBD2,-,TGTGCCAGCAGCTTCGGTGGGAGGGCCACCGGGGAGCTGTTTTTT,CASSFGGRATGELFF
TRBV6-4,TRBJ2-3,TRBD2,-,TGTGCCAGCAGTGCCGGGACTAGCGGGACAGATACGCAGTATTTT,CASSAGTSGTDTQYF
TRBV7-2,TRBJ2-1,-,-,TGTGCCAGCAGCTCTCCTTCTCCGAACCATTACAATGAGCAGTTCTTC,CASSSPSPNHYNEQFF
TRBV28,TRBJ1-2,TRBD1,-,TGTGCCAGCAGTCGGACAGGTCGGCTTCTGGGTAATGGCTACACCTTC,CASSRTGRLLGNGYTF
TRBV19,TRBJ2-5,-,-,TGTGCCAGCGTGGACAGCCAAGAGACCCAGTACTTC,CASVDSQETQYF
TRBV4-2,TRBJ2-5,-,-,TGTGCCAGCAGCCAGGGCGGCGGCCAAGAGACCCAGTACTTC,CASSQGGGQETQYF
TRBV19,TRBJ2-1,-,-,TGTGCCAGTAGTATAGAGGGTAGCCTCTCCTACAATGAGCAGTTCTTC,CASSIEGSLSYNEQFF
TRBV30,TRBJ1-4,TRBD1,-,TGTGCCTGGACGTCTTTCTCAGGGGGGAGTGAAAAACTGTTTTTT,CAWTSFSGGSEKLFF
TRBV7-9,TRBJ1-1,-,-,TGTGCCAGCAGCTCGAGGAACACTGAAGCTTTCTTT,CASSSRNTEAFF
TRBV15,TRBJ2-6,-,-,TGTGCCACCAGAAGCTCTGGGGCCAACGTCCTGACTTTC,CATRSSGANVLTF
TRBV15,TRBJ1-5,TRBD1,-,TGTGCCACCAGCCCCCGGGCGGGGCAGGGGGATCAGCCCCAGCATTTT,CATSPRAGQGDQPQHF
TRBV4-2,TRBJ1-2,-,-,TGTGCCAGCAGCCCACAGAACGTGGGGGTAAACTATGGCTACACCTTC,CASSPQNVGVNYGYTF
TRBV9,TRBJ1-5,-,once,TGTGCCAGCAGCACAGGGCAAGGTCAGCCCCAGCATTTT,CASSTGQGQPQHF
TRBV28,TRBJ1-5,-,-,TGTGCCAGCAGTTTTTTCGCTCCTCGGGGGGGCAATCAGCCCCAGCATTTT,CASSFFAPRGGNQPQHF
TRBV4-3,TRBJ2-1,TRBD2,-,TGCGCCAGCAGCCAAGATGGGCTAGCGGGATACAATGAGCAGTTCTTC,CASSQDGLAGYNEQFF
TRBV5-5,TRBJ1-1,-,-,TGTGCCAGCAGCGCGCAGGGGAGGACTGAAGCTTTCTTT,CASSAQGRTEAFF